The 15 T cell receptor beta chains given below trace back to one sample, sequenced in a study of blood T cell repertoires in COVID-19 (dated by TCRdb to the early 2020s). Library preparation used the immunoSEQ multiplex PCR assay. TCRdb took this table from immuneACCESS and kept in-frame rearrangements with V and J called. Such tables lack part of the clones; where checked against another copy, unresolved V genes explain under half of the gap, and the rest is unexplained. The sample records about 86,000 clones, about 82% of which are singletons. Around 3.7% of the sample comes from the top ten. Sequenced sample: peripheral blood. Receptors originate from a man aged 50-59 years with acute or convalescent COVID-19.

CDR3: CASSQVLQRGGADTQYF. As DNA, the CDR3 is TGTGCCAGCAGCCAAGTACTCCAGCGGGGGGGCGCAGATACGCAGTATTTT. The chain links TRBV3-1 (or the pseudogene TRBV3-2) to TRBJ2-3; TRBD2 matches 10 bases. This CDR3 is 17 amino acids long. Germline-derived CDR1 and CDR2 are LGHDT and YNNKEL (reference sequence). V lost 1 base, J lost 4 bases, and 8 bases stayed unmatched.

V and J are TRBV3-1 (or the pseudogene TRBV3-2) and TRBJ1-1; D uncertain. Germline V gene lookup returns CDR1 LGHDT and CDR2 YNNKEL (reference sequence). CDR3 size: 14 residues. Trimming removed 1 base from V and 2 bases from J, with 8 bases in between. The CDR3 region has the DNA TGTGCCAGCAGCCAAGCTCAGCGAAACACTGAAGCTTTCTTT. Encoded protein: CASSQAQRNTEAFF.

This clone was seen a few times. Here the CDR3 reads CASSVAGGTSTDTQYF. Written as DNA, the CDR3 is TGTGCCAGCAGCGTAGCGGGAGGGACAAGCACAGATACGCAGTATTTT. The chain is built from TRBV9 and TRBJ2-3; TRBD2 matches at 8 bases. The V gene's germline CDR1 is SGDLS and CDR2 YYNGEE. This CDR3 region has 16 residues. Losses at the gene ends were 0 bases for V and 0 bases for J; bases not matched to a gene: 3.

The chain couples TRBV24-1 to TRBJ2-3, with TRBD1 identical over 9 bases. The germline CDR1 and CDR2 sequences are KGHDR and SFDVKD. CDR3 length: 16 residues. V lost 4 bases to trimming and J lost 0 bases; unmatched junction nucleotides: 4. CDR3 in amino acids: CATSDPGQGSTDTQYF. CDR3 nucleotides: TGTGCCACCAGTGACCCGGGACAGGGTAGCACAGATACGCAGTATTTT.

The rearrangement uses TRBV5-1 and TRBJ2-1; 9 bases match TRBD2. There are 15 residues in the CDR3. The germline gives CDR1 SGHRS, CDR2 YFSETQ. V shed 0 bases and J 8 bases; nucleotides not matched to a gene: 6. The CDR3 reads CASSLATSGIDEQFF. CDR3 coding DNA: TGCGCCAGCAGCTTGGCGACTAGCGGAATAGATGAGCAGTTCTTC.

This sequence joins TRBV2 and TRBJ2-2; a weak D match, TRBD1 (6 bases). The V end was cut by 5 bases, the J end by 3 bases, with 16 bases between. The CDR3 is 16 amino acids. Germline V CDR1 and CDR2: SNHLY, FYNNEI. The CDR3 DNA reads as TGTGCCAGCAGTCGACAGGAGACGATGGACACCGGGGAGCTGTTTTTT. Protein: CASSRQETMDTGELFF.

The chain couples TRBV6-1 to TRBJ1-4; TRBD1 matches at 10 bases. Germline V gene data show CDR1 as MNHNS and CDR2 as SASEGT. Losses at the gene ends were 4 bases for V and 8 bases for J; bases not matched to a gene: 13. There are 17 residues in the CDR3. This chain's CDR3 is CASSGPGQGPHGEKLFF. The CDR3 DNA reads TGTGCCAGCAGTGGACCGGGACAGGGGCCCCATGGGGAAAAACTGTTTTTT.

About this clone: The same CDR3 also results from other DNA sequences found in this sample. In DNA, the CDR3 is TGTGCCAGCAGCCTCGGGGGAGCAACTAATGAAAAACTGTTTTTT. It encodes CASSLGGATNEKLFF. This chain connects TRBV28 to TRBJ1-4; TRBD1 might be the D (5 bases). CDR3 length equals 15 residues. V lost 6 bases and J 0 bases, leaving 11 bases between the germline ends. Germline V CDR1 and CDR2: MDHEN, SYDVKM. The whole variable domain, remainder taken from reference TRBV28 and TRBJ1-4, is DVKVTQSSRYLVKRTGEKVFLECVQDMDHENMFWYRQDPGLGLRLIYFSYDVKMKEKGDIPEGYSVSREKKERFSLILESASTNQTSMYLCASSLGGATNEKLFFGSGTQLSVL.

This chain links TRBV6-5 with TRBJ1-1; D remains ambiguous. CDR1 MNHEY and CDR2 SVGAGI come from the germline V gene. The CDR3 extends over 14 amino acids. The germline V and J ends were trimmed by 0 bases and 0 bases, with 5 bases remaining between them. The CDR3 region has the DNA TGTGCCAGCAGTTACTCAACAGTGAACACTGAAGCTTTCTTT. It translates to CASSYSTVNTEAFF.

This clone was recorded once. This chain uses TRBV18 with TRBJ2-3; TRBD2 matches 9 bases. CDR1 is KGHSH, CDR2 LQKENI, per germline. J was trimmed by 3 bases and V by 2 bases; bases with no gene match: 6. This CDR3 region has 16 residues. CDR3 protein: CASSPNSGGGTDTQYF. As DNA, the CDR3 is TGTGCCAGCTCACCAAATAGCGGGGGAGGAACAGATACGCAGTATTTT. The full variable domain, its missing parts supplied by reference TRBV18 and TRBJ2-3, is NAGVMQNPRHLVRRRGQEARLRCSPMKGHSHVYWYRQLPEEGLKFMVYLQKENIIDESGMPKERFSAEFPKEGPSILRIQQVVRGDSAAYFCASSPNSGGGTDTQYFGPGTRLTVL.

The J gene is TRBJ1-5, the V gene TRBV7-2; TRBD1 is a possible D gene (6 bases). Germline CDR1 reads SGHTA; CDR2 reads FQGNSA. V was trimmed by 1 base and J by 2 bases, leaving 6 bases between them. The CDR3 sequence is 14 residues long. This CDR3 reads CASSLGTGNQPQHF. The CDR3, as DNA: TGTGCCAGCAGCTTAGGGACAGGCAATCAGCCCCAGCATTTT.

CDR3 DNA sequence: TGTGCCAGCAGTTCCGCCGACAGGGGGCGCGGCTACACCTTC. This gives the protein CASSSADRGRGYTF. V usage is TRBV28 and J usage is TRBJ1-2; TRBD1 aligns across 10 bases. The ends lost 4 bases at V and 8 bases at J; junction bases unmatched: 7. Germline CDR1 and CDR2: MDHEN and SYDVKM. This CDR3 spans 14 amino acids.

V gene TRBV6-1 combines with J gene TRBJ1-5; 11 bases line up with TRBD1. The CDR3 totals 14 residues. In germline, CDR1 is MNHNS, CDR2 SASEGT. The trim removed 6 bases at V and 5 bases at J, leaving 3 bases unmatched. CDR3 sequence: CASSPGQGDQPQHF. DNA of the CDR3: TGTGCCAGCAGCCCGGGACAGGGGGATCAGCCCCAGCATTTT.

The chain couples TRBV4-1 to TRBJ1-6; possibly TRBD1 for D (5 bases). Looked up from germline, CDR1 is MGHRA and CDR2 is YSYEKL. V lost 0 bases, J lost 10 bases, and 22 bases lay in between. There are 18 residues in the CDR3. As DNA, the CDR3 is TGCGCCAGCAGCCAAGACGGTGGGTTGGGCAGGGTAGGATCACCCCTCCACTTT. Its translation: CASSQDGGLGRVGSPLHF.

This clone was detected only a few times. The chain carries TRBV7-9 and TRBJ1-2, with D perhaps matching TRBD1 (6 bases). V lost 5 bases, J lost 8 bases, and 12 bases lay in between. This CDR3 is built from 12 residues. Germline V gene data show CDR1 as SEHNR and CDR2 as FQNEAQ (reference sequence). The CDR3 loop reads CASSPGQSGYTF. DNA for the CDR3: TGTGCCAGCAGCCCCGGACAGAGCGGCTACACCTTC.